This TCR beta chain was captured by sequencing in a study of blood T cell repertoires in COVID-19. Study details: There were acute and convalescent COVID-19 samples, and they came from the United States, Italy and Spain. Sample material is recorded as cDNA or gDNA derived from T cells, B-cell-depleted T cells, or PBMCs.

Authors' analysis steps: Amplification of reference gene primers was used by the study to estimate nucleated cell counts. Measured with immunoSEQ multiplex PCR; TCRdb has only the in-frame clones, and not every one. D and trimming were read from the DNA, whereas the V and J calls and clone size are those reported in that table. The table has around 130,000 clones, just under 85% seen once. This CDR3 is 16 amino acids long. V was shortened by 10 bases and J by 0 bases, with 19 bases between the two germline ends. Looked up from germline, CDR1 is ENHRY and CDR2 is SYGVKD. The sample was peripheral blood. The chain recombines TRBV10-3 with TRBJ2-1; D possibly corresponds to TRBD1 (5 bases). The sequence came from a human donor in a cohort sampled during active COVID-19. This chain's CDR3 is CATTGQDSSSYNEQFF. DNA of the CDR3: TGTGCCACCACCGGCCAAGACAGTAGCTCCTACAATGAGCAGTTCTTC.